The present T cell receptor beta chain was sequenced within a study of cytomegalovirus exposure and HLA in healthy donors. Whole-study findings and limits: The authors considered a cluster of highly shared sequence variants likely to be a sequencing artifact. Differences between HLA loci emerged in a later analysis of TCR association rates, with DRB1 most and HLA-C fewest.

The germline V gene has CDR1 SGHTA and CDR2 FQGNSA. The length of the CDR3 is 16 residues. The V gene lost 1 base and the J gene lost 5 bases, with 17 bases spanning the gap. In the PCR, 60 Vbeta and 13 Jbeta primers were used. Measured with immunoSEQ multiplex PCR; TCRdb has only the in-frame clones, and not every one. The repertoire includes some 130,000 clones, roughly four fifths of them detected once, and less than 7% sits in the top ten. For this clone: The target antigen is unknown.

The V and J genes are TRBV7-2 and TRBJ1-2; weak D call: TRBD1 (6 bases). The origin of this receptor is a woman in her forties or fifties in good health and CMV-seropositive. Material for sequencing was PBMCs. CDR3: CASSLGTVNWAYGYTF. The CDR3 nucleotides are TGTGCCAGCAGCTTAGGGACAGTAAACTGGGCATATGGCTACACCTTC. Full variable domain (missing parts from reference TRBV7-2 and TRBJ1-2): GAGVSQSPSNKVTEKGKDVELRCDPISGHTALYWYRQSLGQGLEFLIYFQGNSAPDKSGLPSDRFSAERTGGSVSTLTIQRTQQEDSAVYLCASSLGTVNWAYGYTFGSGTRLTVV.